This T cell receptor (delta chain) comes out of a study of gamma-delta T cells after stem cell transplantation. This CDR3 comprises 17 residues. Trimming took 3 bases from V and 0 from J; bases not matched to a gene: 6. The germline V gene encodes CDR1 GEAIGNYY and CDR2 EKD. TCRdb re-processed the RT-PCR reads using CATT. The data contain just over 4,500 delta-chain clones, roughly 2.1% of them seen just once; the ten biggest clones take up about 32%. This clone has just a few counts. This chain joins TRDV2 and TRDJ1, with TRDD3 matching 13 bases. The origin of this receptor is a human donor. It is not recorded whose cells these are; they may come from a transplant donor. Material for sequencing was gamma-delta T cells. DNA of the CDR3: TGTGCCTGTGACGTACTGGGGGATACGCGGGACACCGATAAACTCATCTTT. Its translation: CACDVLGDTRDTDKLIF.